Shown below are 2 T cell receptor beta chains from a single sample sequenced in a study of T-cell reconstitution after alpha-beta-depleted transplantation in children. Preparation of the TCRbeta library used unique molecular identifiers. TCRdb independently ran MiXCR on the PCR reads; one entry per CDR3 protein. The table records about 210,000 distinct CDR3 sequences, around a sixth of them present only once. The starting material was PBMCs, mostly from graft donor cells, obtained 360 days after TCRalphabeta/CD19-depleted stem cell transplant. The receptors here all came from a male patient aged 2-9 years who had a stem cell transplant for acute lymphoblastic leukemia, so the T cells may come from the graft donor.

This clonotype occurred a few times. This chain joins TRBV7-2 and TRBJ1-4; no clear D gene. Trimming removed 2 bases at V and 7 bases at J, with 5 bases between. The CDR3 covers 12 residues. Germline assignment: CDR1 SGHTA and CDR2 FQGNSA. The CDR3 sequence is CASSLRAEKLFF. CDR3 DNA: TGTGCCAGCAGCTTAAGGGCTGAAAAACTGTTTTTT. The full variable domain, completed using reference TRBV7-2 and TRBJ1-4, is GAGVSQSPSNKVTEKGKDVELRCDPISGHTALYWYRQSLGQGLEFLIYFQGNSAPDKSGLPSDRFSAERTGGSVSTLTIQRTQQEDSAVYLCASSLRAEKLFFGSGTQLSVL.

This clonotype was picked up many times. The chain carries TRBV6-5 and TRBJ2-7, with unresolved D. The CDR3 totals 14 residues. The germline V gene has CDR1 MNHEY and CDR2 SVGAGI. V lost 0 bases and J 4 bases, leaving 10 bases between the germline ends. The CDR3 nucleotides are TGTGCCAGCAGTTACTCGGGAAGGAAGTACGAGCAGTACTTC. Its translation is CASSYSGRKYEQYF.